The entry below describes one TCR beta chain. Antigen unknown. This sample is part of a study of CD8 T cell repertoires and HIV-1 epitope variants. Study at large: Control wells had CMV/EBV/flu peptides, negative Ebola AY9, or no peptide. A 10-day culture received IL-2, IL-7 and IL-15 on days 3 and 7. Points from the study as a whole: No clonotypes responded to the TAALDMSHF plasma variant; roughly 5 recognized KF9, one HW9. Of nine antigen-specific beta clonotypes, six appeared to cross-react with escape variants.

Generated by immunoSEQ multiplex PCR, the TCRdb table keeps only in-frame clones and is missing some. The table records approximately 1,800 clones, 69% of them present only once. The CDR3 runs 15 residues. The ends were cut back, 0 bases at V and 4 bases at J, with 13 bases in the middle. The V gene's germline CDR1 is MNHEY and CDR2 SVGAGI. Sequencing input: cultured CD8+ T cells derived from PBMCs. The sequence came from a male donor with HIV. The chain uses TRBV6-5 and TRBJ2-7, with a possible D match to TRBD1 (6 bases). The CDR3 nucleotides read TGTGCCAGCAGTTACTCGCCGGACAGACCTTACGAGCAGTACTTC. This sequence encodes CASSYSPDRPYEQYF.